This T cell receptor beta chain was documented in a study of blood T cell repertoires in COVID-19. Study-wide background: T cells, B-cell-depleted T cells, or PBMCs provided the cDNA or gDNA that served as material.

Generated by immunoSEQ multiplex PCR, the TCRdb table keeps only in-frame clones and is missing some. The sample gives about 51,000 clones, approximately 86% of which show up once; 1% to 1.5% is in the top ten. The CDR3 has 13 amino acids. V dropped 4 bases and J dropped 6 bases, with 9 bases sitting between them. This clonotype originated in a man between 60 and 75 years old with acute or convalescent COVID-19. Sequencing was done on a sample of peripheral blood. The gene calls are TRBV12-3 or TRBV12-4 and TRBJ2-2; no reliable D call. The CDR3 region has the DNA TGTGCCAGCAGTTCTACTTTGGCCGGGGAGCTGTTTTTT. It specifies CASSSTLAGELFF.